Shown below are 29 T cell receptor beta chains from a single sample sequenced in a study of blood T cell repertoires in COVID-19. Data came from immunoSEQ multiplex PCR; TCRdb stores just in-frame clones and leaves some out. The top ten hold approximately 1.7% of the sample, which has some 77,000 clones, nearly 85% seen once. The sample consisted of peripheral blood. All receptors come from a woman aged 60-75 years with acute or convalescent COVID-19.

V gene TRBV20-1 combines with J gene TRBJ1-6; TRBD1 is a possible D gene (5 bases). The germline V and J ends were trimmed by 3 bases and 3 bases, with 12 bases remaining between them. Germline V lookup: CDR1 DFQATT, CDR2 SNEGSKA (reference sequence). The CDR3 contains 15 residues. CDR3: CSASLQGNYNSPLHF. Written as DNA, the CDR3 is TGCAGTGCTAGTCTCCAGGGTAACTATAATTCACCCCTCCACTTT.

This clone was counted between two and nine times. V usage is TRBV5-1 and J usage is TRBJ2-1; TRBD2 matches 12 bases. Germline V gives CDR1 SGHRS, CDR2 YFSETQ. V lost 0 bases to trimming and J lost 9 bases; unmatched junction nucleotides: 7. The CDR3 consists of 16 residues. Here the CDR3 reads CASSLEGLAGRVEQFF. Written as DNA, the CDR3 is TGCGCCAGCAGCTTGGAGGGACTAGCGGGTCGTGTTGAGCAGTTCTTC.

The chain uses TRBV19 and TRBJ1-5; D is perhaps TRBD1 (5 bases). This CDR3 region has 15 residues. V lost 0 bases, J lost 5 bases, and 11 bases lay in between. Germline CDR1 is LNHDA and CDR2 is SQIVND (reference sequence). CDR3 coding DNA: TGTGCCAGTAGTATAGAGGGCATGGGGCATCAGCCCCAGCATTTT. Protein sequence: CASSIEGMGHQPQHF.

The chain uses TRBV19 and TRBJ1-1, with D unresolved. The V gene's germline CDR1 is LNHDA and CDR2 SQIVND (reference sequence). This CDR3 spans 16 amino acids. V lost 7 bases and J 5 bases, leaving 23 bases between the germline ends. CDR3 DNA sequence: TGTGCCAGTAACAGAAGGGCCTATGAGGGTCAGACTGAAGCTTTCTTT. It translates to CASNRRAYEGQTEAFF.

The chain employs TRBV18 and TRBJ2-3; D not certain. This CDR3 contains 13 residues. Looked up from germline, CDR1 is KGHSH and CDR2 is LQKENI. V lost 6 bases and J 4 bases, leaving 11 bases between the germline ends. The CDR3 spells CASSRLESDTQYF. The CDR3 region has the DNA TGTGCCAGCTCCCGGTTAGAGTCAGATACGCAGTATTTT.

The chain recombines TRBV7-2 with TRBJ2-5; D is perhaps TRBD1 (6 bases). V shed 0 bases and J shed 7 bases, with 15 bases lying between them. Germline V lookup: CDR1 SGHTA, CDR2 FQGNSA. The CDR3 totals 15 residues. CDR3 sequence (DNA): TGTGCCAGCAGCTTAGCGTCAGTGGGGGCTACGACCCAGTACTTC. Translating it yields CASSLASVGATTQYF.

This chain connects TRBV18 to TRBJ1-1; D perhaps matches TRBD1 (5 bases). The V gene lost 3 bases and the J gene lost 3 bases, with 11 bases spanning the gap. Germline V gene data show CDR1 as KGHSH and CDR2 as LQKENI. The CDR3 consists of 14 residues. CDR3 DNA sequence: TGTGCCAGCTCACCCGCCGGGGGTGACACTGAAGCTTTCTTT. Translation: CASSPAGGDTEAFF.

V usage is TRBV4-2 and J usage is TRBJ1-5; TRBD1 matches 7 bases. J was trimmed by 3 bases and V by 4 bases; bases with no gene match: 6. This CDR3 comprises 15 residues. Germline V gene lookup returns CDR1 LGHNA and CDR2 YNFKEQ. The CDR3 loop is CASSRTGQDNQPQHF. In DNA form, the CDR3 reads TGTGCCAGCAGCCGTACTGGACAGGACAATCAGCCCCAGCATTTT.

The V and J genes are TRBV19 and TRBJ1-5; the D gene is possibly TRBD1 (5 bases). The CDR3 length is 14 residues. V lost 3 bases to trimming and J lost 2 bases, with 8 bases between them. CDR1 is LNHDA and CDR2 is SQIVND in the germline V gene (reference sequence). The CDR3: CASSMSRGNQPQHF. In DNA, the CDR3 is TGTGCCAGTAGTATGTCCAGGGGCAATCAGCCCCAGCATTTT.

This clone was seen only a few times. The V and J genes are TRBV6-2 or TRBV6-3 and TRBJ1-1, with TRBD1 identical over 11 bases. The CDR3 has 14 residues. The V and J ends lost 6 bases and 5 bases, in that order; junction bases with no gene match: 5. Germline V gene data show CDR1 as MNHEY and CDR2 as SVGEGT. The CDR3 DNA sequence: TGTGCCAGCAGCCGGACAGGGGGCAGTACTGAAGCTTTCTTT. Its protein product is CASSRTGGSTEAFF.

This sequence joins TRBV11-2 and TRBJ1-3; no firm D call. V lost 4 bases and J 0 bases, leaving 13 bases between the germline ends. CDR3 length: 16 amino acids. Per the germline V gene, CDR1 is SGHAT and CDR2 is FQNNGV. As DNA, the CDR3 is TGTGCCAGCAGCTCCGGTGGAGGAAACTCTGGAAACACCATATATTTT. Amino acids: CASSSGGGNSGNTIYF. The entire variable domain, with the rest obtained from reference TRBV11-2 and TRBJ1-3, is as follows: EAGVAQSPRYKIIEKRQSVAFWCNPISGHATLYWYQQILGQGPKLLIQFQNNGVVDDSQLPKDRFSAERLKGVDSTLKIQPAKLEDSAVYLCASSSGGGNSGNTIYFGEGSWLTVV.

J is TRBJ1-3 and V is TRBV5-5; possibly TRBD1 for D (5 bases). This CDR3 is built from 16 residues. Between the trimmed V and J ends, which lost 4 bases and 2 bases, there was a span of 16 bases. CDR1 and CDR2 from the germline V gene are SGHKS and YYEKEE (reference sequence). In DNA, the CDR3 is TGTGCCAGCAGCCCCTCCTGGGGGGTAACTGGAAACACCATATATTTT. It is translated as CASSPSWGVTGNTIYF.

The chain recombines TRBV5-6 with TRBJ2-2; 8 bases line up with TRBD1. V dropped 4 bases and J dropped 8; count of bases not matched to a gene: 13. Germline V CDR1 and CDR2: SGHDT, YYEEEE. The CDR3 loop spans 16 amino acids. DNA for the CDR3: TGTGCCAGCAGCCCCGCATCCAGGGGGCTGTTTGGGGAGCTGTTTTTT. Translating gives CASSPASRGLFGELFF.

This sequence joins TRBV6-5 and TRBJ1-1; tentative D call: TRBD1 (6 bases). Germline values: CDR1 MNHEY, CDR2 SVGAGI. V lost 6 bases, J lost 2 bases, and 10 bases lay in between. This CDR3 comprises 13 residues. Written as DNA, the CDR3 is TGTGCCAGCAGAAAGACAGGTAACACTGAAGCTTTCTTT. The encoded protein is CASRKTGNTEAFF.

The chain carries TRBV20-1 and TRBJ1-1; 7 positions agree with TRBD1. The CDR3 spans 11 residues. CDR1 is DFQATT, CDR2 SNEGSKA, per germline (reference sequence). The J segment lost 8 bases and the V segment lost 4 bases, leaving 4 bases of the junction unmatched. CDR3 sequence: CSAKTGTEAFF. The DNA of the CDR3 is TGCAGTGCTAAGACAGGGACCGAAGCTTTCTTT.

The chain couples TRBV12-3 or TRBV12-4 to TRBJ1-2; D is unresolved. The CDR3 loop spans 12 amino acids. The V and J ends lost 1 base and 7 bases respectively, with 7 bases between them. The CDR3 here is CASSLGAGGYTF. CDR3 DNA sequence: TGTGCCAGCAGTTTAGGGGCGGGTGGCTACACCTTC.

This chain joins TRBV18 and TRBJ2-3; no definite D call. Trimming took 3 bases from V and 0 from J, leaving 13 bases between them. The CDR3 consists of 16 residues. The germline V gene has CDR1 KGHSH and CDR2 LQKENI. This CDR3 reads CASSPRSGSSTDTQYF. CDR3 nucleotides: TGTGCCAGCTCACCGCGTTCCGGGTCTAGCACAGATACGCAGTATTTT.

The DNA for the CDR3 is TGTGCCAGCAGTCTCAGGAACACCGGGGAGCTGTTTTTT. Its translation: CASSLRNTGELFF. This chain uses TRBV28 with TRBJ2-2, with D unresolved. The CDR3 contains 13 residues. Between the trimmed V and J ends, which lost 5 bases and 1 base, there was a span of 5 bases. CDR1 MDHEN and CDR2 SYDVKM come from the germline V gene.

This clone was seen only once. The chain recombines TRBV5-1 with TRBJ2-6, with D unclear. The CDR3 runs 14 residues. V was cut by 4 bases and J by 9 bases, with 14 bases left in between. CDR1 and CDR2 (germline): SGHRS, YFSETQ. The CDR3 reads CASSPPGSHNVLTF. The CDR3 bases are TGCGCCAGCAGCCCCCCAGGTTCTCACAACGTCCTGACTTTC. The whole variable domain, filled in from reference TRBV5-1 and TRBJ2-6, reads KAGVTQTPRYLIKTRGQQVTLSCSPISGHRSVSWYQQTPGQGLQFLFEYFSETQRNKGNFPGRFSGRQFSNSRSEMNVSTLELGDSALYLCASSPPGSHNVLTFGAGSRLTVL.

V and J are TRBV5-1 and TRBJ2-2, with 9 bases fitting TRBD2. Germline V gene sequence: CDR1 SGHRS, CDR2 YFSETQ. The V gene end was trimmed by 0 bases and the J gene end by 5 bases; junction bases not matched to a gene: 2. The CDR3 spans 15 residues. For the CDR3, the DNA is TGCGCCAGCAGCTTGGATGCGGGGGGGACCGGGGAGCTGTTTTTT. Translating gives CASSLDAGGTGELFF. The full variable domain, its missing parts supplied by reference TRBV5-1 and TRBJ2-2, is KAGVTQTPRYLIKTRGQQVTLSCSPISGHRSVSWYQQTPGQGLQFLFEYFSETQRNKGNFPGRFSGRQFSNSRSEMNVSTLELGDSALYLCASSLDAGGTGELFFGEGSRLTVL.

V is TRBV9 and J is TRBJ2-1; TRBD2 matches 8 bases. V shed 2 bases, J shed 7 bases, and the junction held 5 bases outside the gene matches. This CDR3 has 14 amino acids. Per germline, CDR1 SGDLS and CDR2 YYNGEE. The CDR3, as DNA: TGTGCCAGCAGCGTGGGGACTAGGGGAAATGAGCAGTTCTTC. This encodes CASSVGTRGNEQFF.

This clone was found a few times. CDR3 sequence reads: CASSEQGIFYEQYF. CDR3 in DNA: TGTGCCAGCAGTGAACAGGGGATTTTCTACGAGCAGTACTTC. The rearrangement joins TRBV2 to TRBJ2-7, with TRBD1 as a possible D gene (6 bases). Germline V gives CDR1 SNHLY, CDR2 FYNNEI. Trimming pared 2 bases from V and 3 bases from J, leaving 11 bases between. The CDR3 extends over 14 amino acids.

The chain joins TRBV4-1 to TRBJ2-5, with 8 positions matching TRBD1. Trimming at V came to 4 bases and at J to 1 base, leaving 8 bases not matched to a gene. Per the germline V gene, CDR1 is MGHRA and CDR2 is YSYEKL. This CDR3 comprises 16 residues. The CDR3 loop is CASSPRTGLSQETQYF. The CDR3 DNA sequence: TGCGCCAGCAGCCCTAGGACAGGGTTGTCCCAAGAGACCCAGTACTTC.

J is TRBJ1-6 and V is TRBV5-1; 11 nucleotides line up with TRBD1. Germline assignment: CDR1 SGHRS and CDR2 YFSETQ. The CDR3 contains 15 residues. J was trimmed by 10 bases and V by 5 bases; bases with no gene match: 8. CDR3 sequence reads: CASSSRTGGGSPLHF. As DNA, the CDR3 is TGCGCCAGCAGTTCGAGGACAGGGGGCGGATCACCCCTCCACTTT.

The V and J genes are TRBV3-1 (or the pseudogene TRBV3-2) and TRBJ2-3, with D possibly TRBD1 on 5 matching bases. In germline, CDR1 is LGHDT, CDR2 YNNKEL (reference sequence). V was trimmed by 3 bases and J by 1 base, leaving 14 bases between them. This CDR3 has 16 residues. In DNA form, the CDR3 reads TGTGCCAGCAGCCACGCTGCGACGACAGGCACAGATACGCAGTATTTT. It encodes CASSHAATTGTDTQYF.

The chain couples TRBV9 to TRBJ2-3; TRBD2 matches 12 bases. There are 19 residues in the CDR3. V lost 4 bases, J lost 1 base, and 13 bases stayed unmatched. The V gene's germline CDR1 is SGDLS and CDR2 YYNGEE. The CDR3 loop is CASSPRTSGIGDGTDTQYF. The CDR3, as DNA: TGTGCCAGCAGCCCCAGGACTAGCGGGATCGGGGACGGCACAGATACGCAGTATTTT.

The V and J genes are TRBV5-1 and TRBJ2-7, with a possible D match to TRBD1 (5 bases). Trimming cost V 0 bases and J 0 bases, with 10 bases left between them. Per the germline V gene, CDR1 is SGHRS and CDR2 is YFSETQ. The CDR3 length is 15 residues. CDR3 DNA: TGCGCCAGCAGCTTGGGGGGCGGTTACTCCTACGAGCAGTACTTC. Translation gives CASSLGGGYSYEQYF.

V and J are TRBV28 and TRBJ1-6, with a weak D call TRBD1 (5 bases). The CDR3 contains 17 residues. V lost 2 bases to trimming and J lost 6 bases, with 17 bases between them. Germline assignment: CDR1 MDHEN and CDR2 SYDVKM. The CDR3 DNA reads TGTGCCAGCAGTTTAATAAGGACGATAAGGGGTAATTCACCCCTCCACTTT. This sequence encodes CASSLIRTIRGNSPLHF.

This clone was picked up one time. This rearrangement joins TRBV7-9 to TRBJ1-4; D uncertain. Germline-derived CDR1 and CDR2 are SEHNR and FQNEAQ (reference sequence). This CDR3 contains 14 residues. Trimming removed 2 bases at V and 4 bases at J, with 8 bases between. CDR3 sequence reads: CASSLQQLNEKLFF. CDR3 bases: TGTGCCAGCAGCTTACAACAGCTTAATGAAAAACTGTTTTTT.